The clone carrying this T cell receptor (beta chain) was seen at least ten times. These data come from a study of regulatory T cells in long-lasting Graves disease. iRepertoire HTBI primers and Arm-PCR of CDR3 regions built TCR beta libraries. Using its own MiXCR run on the multiplex PCR reads, TCRdb lists one record per CDR3 protein. The sample consists of about 320,000 distinct CDR3 sequences, about 20% of them appearing once. Germline values: CDR1 LNHDA, CDR2 SQIVND (reference sequence). The CDR3 runs to 13 residues. The ends were cut back, 10 bases at V and 0 bases at J, with 12 bases in the middle. Sample time point: newly diagnosed GD, antithyroid drugs for less than 3 months. Extracted PBMC RNA gave rise to the TCR library.

The chain combines TRBV19 with TRBJ1-1; possibly TRBD1 for D (6 bases). This receptor was taken from a female donor with Graves disease. Sequencing was performed on peripheral blood mononuclear cells (PBMCs), taken at new diagnosis, from a patient treated with antithyroid drugs. CDR3 in amino acids: CATEGVLNTEAFF. CDR3 nucleotides: TGTGCCACCGAGGGGGTCCTGAACACTGAAGCTTTCTTT.